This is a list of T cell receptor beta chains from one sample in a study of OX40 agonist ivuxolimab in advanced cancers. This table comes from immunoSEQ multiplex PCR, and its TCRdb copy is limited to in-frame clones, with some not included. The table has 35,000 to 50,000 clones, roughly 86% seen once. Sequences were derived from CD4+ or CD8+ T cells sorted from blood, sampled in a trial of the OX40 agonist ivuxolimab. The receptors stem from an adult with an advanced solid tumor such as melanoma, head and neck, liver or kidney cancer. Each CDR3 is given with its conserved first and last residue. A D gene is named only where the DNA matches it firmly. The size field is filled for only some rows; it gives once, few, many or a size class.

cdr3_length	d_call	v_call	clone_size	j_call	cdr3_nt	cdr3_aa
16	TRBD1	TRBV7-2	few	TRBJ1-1	TGTGCCAGCAGCTTAGGGGCAGGGGGCTTCAACACTGAAGCTTTCTTT	CASSLGAGGFNTEAFF
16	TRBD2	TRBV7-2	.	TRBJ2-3	TGTGCCAGCAGCGTAGAAGCGGGAGGAATGGCGGATACGCAGTATTTT	CASSVEAGGMADTQYF
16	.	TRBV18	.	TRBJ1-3	TGTGCCAGCTCCGAGGTTCGAACAGGGATGGGCAACACCATATATTTT	CASSEVRTGMGNTIYF
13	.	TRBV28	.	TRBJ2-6	TGTGCCAGCAAATACGATGGGGCCAACGTCCTGACTTTC	CASKYDGANVLTF
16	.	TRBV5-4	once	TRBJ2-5	TGTGCCAGCAGCTTGGGTTGGGGAAGGAGGCAAGAGACCCAGTACTTC	CASSLGWGRRQETQYF
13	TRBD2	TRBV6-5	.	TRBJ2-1	TGTGCCACCGGGACTAGCTGGGGCAATGAGCAGTTCTTC	CATGTSWGNEQFF
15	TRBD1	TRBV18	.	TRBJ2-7	TGTGCCAGCTCACCGCAGGACAGGTTTGGAAACGAGCAGTACTTC	CASSPQDRFGNEQYF
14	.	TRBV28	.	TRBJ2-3	TGTGCCAGCAGTTTACCCGGATCCACAGATACGCAGTATTTT	CASSLPGSTDTQYF
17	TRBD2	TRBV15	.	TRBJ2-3	TGTGCCACCAGCAGAGATGGCACTAGCGGGAATAAAGATACGCAGTATTTT	CATSRDGTSGNKDTQYF
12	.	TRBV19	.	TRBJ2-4	TGTGCCAGTAGTCCTAGGGAGGACATTCAGTACTTC	CASSPREDIQYF
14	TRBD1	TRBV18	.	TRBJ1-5	TGTGCCAGCTCTCCCGACAGGGGAGGTAGGCCCCAGCATTTT	CASSPDRGGRPQHF
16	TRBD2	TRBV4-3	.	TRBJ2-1	TGCGCCAGCAGCCGAGGCACTGGACTAGCGAACAATGAGCAGTTCTTC	CASSRGTGLANNEQFF
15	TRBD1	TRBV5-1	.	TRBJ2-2	TGCGCCAGCAGCTCCGGGACAGCCTCCACCGGGGAGCTGTTTTTT	CASSSGTASTGELFF
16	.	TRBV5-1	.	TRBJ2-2	TGCGCCAGCAGCTACATGAATGACCGAAACACCGGGGAGCTGTTTTTT	CASSYMNDRNTGELFF
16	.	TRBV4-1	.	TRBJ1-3	TGCGCCAGCAGCCAAGCTCGCAGGGGAGGTGGAAACACCATATATTTT	CASSQARRGGGNTIYF
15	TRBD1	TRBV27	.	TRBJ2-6	TGTGCCAGCAGACTTCAGGGGGCTGGGGCCAACGTCCTGACTTTC	CASRLQGAGANVLTF
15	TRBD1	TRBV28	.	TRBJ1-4	TGTGCCAGCAGAGCTATGGGACAGGTAGTGGAAAAACTGTTTTTT	CASRAMGQVVEKLFF
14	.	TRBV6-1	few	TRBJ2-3	TGTGCCAGCCTACAGGGAGGGGGCACAGATACGCAGTATTTT	CASLQGGGTDTQYF
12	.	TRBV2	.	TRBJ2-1	TGTGCCAGCCGGGGATTGGGGAATGAGCAGTTCTTC	CASRGLGNEQFF
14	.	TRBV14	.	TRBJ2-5	TGTGCCAGCAGCCTGGGACAAGCGGTCCAGACCCAGTACTTC	CASSLGQAVQTQYF
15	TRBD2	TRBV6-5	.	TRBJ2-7	TGTGCCAGCAGTTACCCGGGACTAGCGGACTACGAGCAGTACTTC	CASSYPGLADYEQYF
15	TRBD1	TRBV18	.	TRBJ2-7	TGTGCCAGCTCCCGCGACAGGGGGCTCGCCTACGAGCAGTACTTC	CASSRDRGLAYEQYF
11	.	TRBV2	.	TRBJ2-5	TGTGCCAGCACCCTAAAGGAGACCCAGTACTTC	CASTLKETQYF
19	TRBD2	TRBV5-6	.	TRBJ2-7	TGTGCCAGCAGCCCCGCAGCAGGACTAGCGGCCCTAAGGCACCGCGAGCAGTACTTC	CASSPAAGLAALRHREQYF
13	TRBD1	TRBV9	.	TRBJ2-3	TGTGCCAGCAGCACCCGTGGACAGGATTCGCAGTATTTT	CASSTRGQDSQYF
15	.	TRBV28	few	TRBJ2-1	TGTGCCAGCACTGGGGTGATTGGACGCCGCAATGAGCAGTTCTTC	CASTGVIGRRNEQFF
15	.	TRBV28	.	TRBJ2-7	TGTGCCAGCAGCCCCCCTTTAGTCACAACCTACGAGCAGTACTTC	CASSPPLVTTYEQYF
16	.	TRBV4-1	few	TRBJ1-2	TGCGCCAGCAGCCAAGAGGGCACAGGGCGAACGGGGGGCTACACCTTC	CASSQEGTGRTGGYTF
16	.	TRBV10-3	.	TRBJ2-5	TGTGCCATCAGTGAGCAGACCTCCGGAGGTTCGGGGACCCAGTACTTC	CAISEQTSGGSGTQYF
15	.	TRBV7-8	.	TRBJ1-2	TGTGCCAGCAGCATCCGATCGACCTTGGGCGAGGGCTACACCTTC	CASSIRSTLGEGYTF
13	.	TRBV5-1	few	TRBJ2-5	TGCGCCAGCAGCTTCTACAGGGAAGAGACCCAGTACTTC	CASSFYREETQYF
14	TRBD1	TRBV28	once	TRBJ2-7	TGTGCCAGCAGTACAGGGGGGAGCTCCTACGAGCAGTACTTC	CASSTGGSSYEQYF
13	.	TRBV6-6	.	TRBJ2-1	TGTGCCAGCAGTTACCGGGGGTACAATGAGCAGTTCTTC	CASSYRGYNEQFF
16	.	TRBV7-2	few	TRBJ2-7	TGTGCCAGCAGCAGTGACGGGTCTGGAGCCCCCCGCGAGCAGTACTTC	CASSSDGSGAPREQYF
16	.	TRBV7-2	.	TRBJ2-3	TGTGCCAGCAGCCAGGGAGCGGGCGCTAGCACAGATACGCAGTATTTT	CASSQGAGASTDTQYF
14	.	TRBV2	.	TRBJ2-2	TGTGCCAGCATGGGGGAATCGAACACCGGGGAGCTGTTTTTT	CASMGESNTGELFF
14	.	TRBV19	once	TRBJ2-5	TGTGCCAGTAGTCTCGAAGGACTCCAAGAGACCCAGTACTTC	CASSLEGLQETQYF
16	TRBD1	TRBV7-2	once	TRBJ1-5	TGTGCCAGCAGCCCAGGGGGGGTCGGGAACAATCAGCCCCAGCATTTT	CASSPGGVGNNQPQHF
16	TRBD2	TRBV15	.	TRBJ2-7	TGTGCCACCAGCAGAGTTCGTGGGGCGGGGGGCTACGAGCAGTACTTC	CATSRVRGAGGYEQYF
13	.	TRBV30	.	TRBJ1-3	TGTGCCTGGAGTCAGGGGCCTGGAAACACCATATATTTT	CAWSQGPGNTIYF